This TCR beta chain emerged from a study of identical twins. Study-wide results and caveats: The authors drew conclusions from cross-sectional statistical analysis rather than following the same donors. Out-of-frame TCR alpha sharing in monozygotic twins exceeded recombination model predictions.

V lost 0 bases to trimming and J lost 8 bases, with 11 bases between them. Per the germline V gene, CDR1 is SGHRS and CDR2 is YFSETQ. This CDR3 region has 13 residues. This clonotype was seen repeatedly, ten times or more. Antigen specificity is unknown. TCRdb re-analysed the 5' RACE reads in MiXCR, keeping a single row per CDR3 protein. The table includes some 500,000 distinct CDR3 sequences, roughly 9.9% detected once. These sequences were also reported in another study, on yellow fever vaccine responses in identical twins.

This TCR was sampled from a woman between 18 and 30 years old in good health. V is TRBV5-1 and J is TRBJ1-2; maybe TRBD1 (5 bases). The sequenced sample was PBMCs. As DNA, the CDR3 is TGCGCCAGCAGCTTGGGGGACCCCGGCGGCTACACCTTC. It encodes CASSLGDPGGYTF.